One sample yielded the 27 T cell receptor beta chains listed below, sequenced in a study of T cell responses to AZD1222 COVID-19 vaccine. Measured with immunoSEQ multiplex PCR; TCRdb has only the in-frame clones, and not every one. The data show about 150,000 clones, under 95% seen once. The sequenced sample was peripheral blood, obtained on day 0 of AZD1222 vaccination. These receptors all come from an adult in good health.

CDR3 sequence (DNA): TGTGCCAGCACCCAGGGGCCAAGGCTAAACACTGAAGCTTTCTTT. This translates into CASTQGPRLNTEAFF. The chain employs TRBV9 and TRBJ1-1, with TRBD1 as a possible D gene (6 bases). Germline V gene sequence: CDR1 SGDLS, CDR2 YYNGEE. The CDR3 totals 15 residues. Trimming stripped 6 bases from V and 2 bases from J, with 17 bases between.

This chain joins TRBV4-3 and TRBJ2-5; a possible D gene is TRBD1 (6 bases). Trimming removed 0 bases from V and 9 bases from J, with 11 bases in between. Per germline, CDR1 LGHNA and CDR2 YSLEER. This CDR3 spans 13 amino acids. CDR3 sequence (DNA): TGCGCCAGCAGCCAAGAGTTGAGGGGGTCCCAGTACTTC. This codes for CASSQELRGSQYF.

V and J are TRBV7-2 and TRBJ1-5; TRBD1 matches at 7 bases. CDR1 SGHTA and CDR2 FQGNSA come from the germline V gene. The V gene end was trimmed by 1 base and the J gene end by 6 bases; junction bases not matched to a gene: 3. The CDR3 is made up of 14 amino acids. CDR3 in DNA: TGTGCCAGCAGCTTAGGACAGGGCACTCAGCCCCAGCATTTT. This translates into CASSLGQGTQPQHF. Based on the CDR3 plus reference TRBV7-2 and TRBJ1-5, the full variable domain is GAGVSQSPSNKVTEKGKDVELRCDPISGHTALYWYRQSLGQGLEFLIYFQGNSAPDKSGLPSDRFSAERTGGSVSTLTIQRTQQEDSAVYLCASSLGQGTQPQHFGDGTRLSIL.

The V call is TRBV6-5, the J call TRBJ2-2, with D unresolved. CDR3 size: 14 residues. Trimming took off 5 bases at V and 1 base at J, with 8 bases between the two ends. Per germline, CDR1 MNHEY and CDR2 SVGAGI. The CDR3 DNA reads as TGTGCCAGCAGTAAGACAAGGAACACCGGGGAGCTGTTTTTT. This encodes CASSKTRNTGELFF.

V usage is TRBV7-9 and J usage is TRBJ1-3; D is possibly TRBD1 (5 bases). The germline CDR1 and CDR2 sequences are SEHNR and FQNEAQ (reference sequence). The CDR3 loop spans 15 amino acids. V was shortened by 5 bases and J by 0 bases, with 11 bases between the two germline ends. CDR3 DNA sequence: TGTGCCAGCAGCGCAGCAGGGTACTCTGGAAACACCATATATTTT. Residues: CASSAAGYSGNTIYF.

The chain employs TRBV11-3 and TRBJ2-7, with 7 bases identical to TRBD2. Looked up from germline, CDR1 is SGHNT and CDR2 is YENEEA. V lost 5 bases, J lost 6 bases, and 7 bases stayed unmatched. This CDR3 comprises 13 residues. The CDR3 DNA reads TGTGCCAGCAGCCCTGAGGGGAGGGCCGAGCAGTACTTC. It translates to CASSPEGRAEQYF.

J is TRBJ2-7 and V is TRBV27; 9 bases align to TRBD1. There are 14 residues in the CDR3. Germline V gene data show CDR1 as MNHEY and CDR2 as SMNVEV (reference sequence). V lost 3 bases to trimming and J lost 2 bases; unmatched junction nucleotides: 2. CDR3 loop: CASSFGTGTYEQYF. For the CDR3, the DNA is TGTGCCAGCAGTTTCGGGACAGGGACCTACGAGCAGTACTTC.

The chain couples TRBV18 to TRBJ1-4, with a tentative D call TRBD1 (6 bases). The germline V gene has CDR1 KGHSH and CDR2 LQKENI. CDR3 size: 14 residues. The V end was cut by 5 bases, the J end by 3 bases, with 10 bases between. The CDR3 reads CASSSQGSNEKLFF. The CDR3 bases are TGTGCCAGCTCATCACAGGGCTCTAATGAAAAACTGTTTTTT.

This rearrangement joins TRBV12-1 to TRBJ1-5; the table's D call of TRBD1 was not tested on the DNA. TRBV12-1 is described as a pseudogene. The CDR3 runs 18 residues. CDR3 region: CASSLSPGTGEGLQPQHF. CDR3 DNA sequence: TGTGCCAGCAGCCTCTCCCCCGGGACAGGGGAAGGACTTCAGCCCCAGCATTTT.

The chain recombines TRBV18 with TRBJ2-5, with D hard to call. Deletions cut 0 bases from V and 3 bases from J, with 5 bases between. CDR3 length: 13 amino acids. CDR1 and CDR2 (germline): KGHSH, LQKENI. CDR3 in amino acids: CASSPPTEETQYF. Here the CDR3 DNA reads TGTGCCAGCTCACCACCGACGGAAGAGACCCAGTACTTC.

This chain joins TRBV2 and TRBJ1-2; D is ambiguous. Germline assignment: CDR1 SNHLY and CDR2 FYNNEI. The CDR3 runs to 13 residues. Trimming stripped 3 bases from V and 3 bases from J, with 8 bases between. CDR3: CASSDEVYYGYTF. The CDR3 coding sequence is TGTGCCAGCAGTGATGAGGTGTACTATGGCTACACCTTC.

The chain joins TRBV19 to TRBJ1-2, with TRBD1 matching over 7 bases. Trimming removed 9 bases from V and 7 bases from J; junction bases left unmatched: 17. The CDR3 spans 15 residues. The germline V gene has CDR1 LNHDA and CDR2 SQIVND (reference sequence). CDR3 residues: CASTTGTGTQGGYTF. The CDR3, as DNA: TGTGCCAGCACGACAGGGACCGGCACTCAGGGTGGCTACACCTTC.

This CDR3 is CASSPPGSHTGELFF. CDR3 nucleotide sequence: TGTGCCAGCTCACCACCGGGGAGCCACACCGGGGAGCTGTTTTTT. The chain is built from TRBV18 and TRBJ2-2; tentatively, D is TRBD2 (5 bases). V gave up 0 bases and J gave up 3 bases, with 8 bases separating them. This CDR3 is 15 amino acids long. Germline V gene lookup returns CDR1 KGHSH and CDR2 LQKENI.

The chain employs TRBV7-8 and TRBJ1-1; 8 nucleotides line up with TRBD1. The V gene end was trimmed by 2 bases and the J gene end by 1 base; junction bases not matched to a gene: 6. The length of the CDR3 is 16 residues. Germline V gives CDR1 SGHVS, CDR2 FQNEAQ. The CDR3 reads CASSLHRDRPNTEAFF. CDR3 bases: TGTGCCAGCAGCTTACACCGGGACAGGCCGAACACTGAAGCTTTCTTT.

The J gene is TRBJ2-1, the V gene TRBV19; TRBD1 agrees at 9 bases. With V trimmed by 5 bases and J by 8 bases, 10 bases remained unmatched. CDR3 size: 15 residues. CDR1 is LNHDA and CDR2 is SQIVND in the germline V gene (reference sequence). CDR3 amino acids: CASSAPDRGSDEQFF. CDR3 bases: TGTGCCAGTAGTGCTCCGGACAGGGGATCAGATGAGCAGTTCTTC.

This clone came up a few times. The genes are TRBV27 and TRBJ1-2; the D gene is possibly TRBD1 (6 bases). The ends were cut back, 6 bases at V and 8 bases at J, with 22 bases in the middle. The CDR3 runs 15 residues. Germline CDR1 is MNHEY and CDR2 is SMNVEV (reference sequence). DNA of the CDR3: TGTGCCAGCAGAGCCGCCTTATTGAGGGGGAAAGGCTACACCTTC. This sequence encodes CASRAALLRGKGYTF.

The chain employs TRBV7-3 and TRBJ2-2, with D maybe TRBD2 (5 bases). This CDR3 has 14 residues. Trimming cost V 2 bases and J 5 bases, with 9 bases left between them. Germline V CDR1 and CDR2: SGHTA, FQGTGA. CDR3 DNA sequence: TGTGCCAGCAGCTTAGCGGGCGGTACCGGGGAGCTGTTTTTT. Amino acids: CASSLAGGTGELFF.

This clone was seen a handful of times. The chain uses TRBV15 and TRBJ1-6; TRBD1 might be the D (6 bases). With 2 bases removed from V and 8 bases from J, the gap between germline ends came to 10 bases. The CDR3 totals 14 residues. CDR1 LNHNV and CDR2 YYDKDF come from the germline V gene (reference sequence). CDR3 nucleotides: TGTGCCACCAGCAGAACAGGGATTTATTCACCCCTCCACTTT. Its translation: CATSRTGIYSPLHF.

This chain uses TRBV19 with TRBJ2-1; D call uncertain. Germline-derived CDR1 and CDR2 are LNHDA and SQIVND (reference sequence). V dropped 5 bases and J dropped 3 bases, with 17 bases sitting between them. This CDR3 has 16 amino acids. CDR3 amino acids: CASSLPTGGLYNEQFF. The CDR3 nucleotides read TGTGCCAGTAGTCTCCCGACTGGTGGGCTCTACAATGAGCAGTTCTTC.

This rearrangement joins TRBV29-1 to TRBJ2-5, with D perhaps TRBD2 (6 bases). Germline V gene sequence: CDR1 SQVTM, CDR2 ANQGSEA. CDR3 size: 11 residues. V lost 7 bases and J 5 bases, leaving 11 bases between the germline ends. CDR3 sequence reads: CSAWGRETQYF. Written as DNA, the CDR3 is TGCAGCGCCTGGGGGAGGGAGACCCAGTACTTC.

In this sample, this clone turned up many times. This chain links TRBV7-3 with TRBJ1-5; D call uncertain. This CDR3 spans 13 amino acids. The germline gives CDR1 SGHTA, CDR2 FQGTGA. The V end lost 5 bases, the J end lost 1 base, and 6 bases lay between the germline ends. The DNA of the CDR3 is TGTGCCAGCAGCCCAGGCAGCAATCAGCCCCAGCATTTT. Its protein is CASSPGSNQPQHF. Based on the CDR3 plus reference TRBV7-3 and TRBJ1-5, the full variable domain is GAGVSQTPSNKVTEKGKYVELRCDPISGHTALYWYRQSLGQGPEFLIYFQGTGAADDSGLPNDRFFAVRPEGSVSTLKIQRTERGDSAVYLCASSPGSNQPQHFGDGTRLSIL.

The gene calls are TRBV6-2 or TRBV6-3 and TRBJ1-1; no firm D call. The ends were cut back, 0 bases at V and 3 bases at J, with 5 bases in the middle. The CDR3 is made up of 13 amino acids. The germline gives CDR1 MNHEY, CDR2 SVGEGT. This chain's CDR3 is CASSYSRDTEAFF. As DNA, the CDR3 is TGTGCCAGCAGTTACTCAAGAGACACTGAAGCTTTCTTT.

V usage is TRBV5-4 and J usage is TRBJ2-3, with TRBD2 matching over 16 bases. The junction had 7 bases not matched to a gene; V was cut back by 3 bases and J by 3 bases. Germline-derived CDR1 and CDR2 are SGHNT and YYREEE (reference sequence). The CDR3 extends over 18 amino acids. In DNA form, the CDR3 reads TGTGCCAGCAGCTCGGGGACTAGCGGGAGGGCAAGTACAGATACGCAGTATTTT. It translates to CASSSGTSGRASTDTQYF.

This chain joins TRBV7-2 and TRBJ2-3, with 10 bases aligning to TRBD2. This CDR3 comprises 16 residues. Germline V gene sequence: CDR1 SGHTA, CDR2 FQGNSA. The trim removed 5 bases at V and 4 bases at J, leaving 9 bases unmatched. This CDR3 reads CASSIRSGRASDTQYF. The CDR3 region has the DNA TGTGCCAGCAGCATCAGAAGCGGGAGGGCCTCAGATACGCAGTATTTT.

DNA for the CDR3: TGTGCCAGCAGTGAAGTTGGGGGCGTCGGTTATGGCTACACCTTC. As protein: CASSEVGGVGYGYTF. J is TRBJ1-2 and V is TRBV6-1, with D possibly being TRBD1 (6 bases). The germline V gene encodes CDR1 MNHNS and CDR2 SASEGT. V was clipped by 1 base and J by 5 bases, with 14 bases between them. This CDR3 has 15 amino acids.

The genes are TRBV18 and TRBJ1-5; 7 bases agree with TRBD1. Trimming removed 4 bases from V and 2 bases from J; junction bases left unmatched: 8. The germline V gene encodes CDR1 KGHSH and CDR2 LQKENI. This CDR3 has 16 amino acids. CDR3 nucleotide sequence: TGTGCCAGCTCACGGGAGACAGGGTTGGGCAATCAGCCCCAGCATTTT. Translation gives CASSRETGLGNQPQHF.

The CDR3 region is CATAGGAGGSAEQYF. DNA for the CDR3: TGTGCCACCGCAGGGGGAGCGGGAGGCTCCGCCGAGCAGTACTTC. The rearrangement links TRBV10-3 to TRBJ2-7, with 9 bases fitting TRBD2. Germline V gene data show CDR1 as ENHRY and CDR2 as SYGVKD. The CDR3 contains 15 residues. J gave up 6 bases and V 10 bases, and 16 bases lay outside the gene matches.